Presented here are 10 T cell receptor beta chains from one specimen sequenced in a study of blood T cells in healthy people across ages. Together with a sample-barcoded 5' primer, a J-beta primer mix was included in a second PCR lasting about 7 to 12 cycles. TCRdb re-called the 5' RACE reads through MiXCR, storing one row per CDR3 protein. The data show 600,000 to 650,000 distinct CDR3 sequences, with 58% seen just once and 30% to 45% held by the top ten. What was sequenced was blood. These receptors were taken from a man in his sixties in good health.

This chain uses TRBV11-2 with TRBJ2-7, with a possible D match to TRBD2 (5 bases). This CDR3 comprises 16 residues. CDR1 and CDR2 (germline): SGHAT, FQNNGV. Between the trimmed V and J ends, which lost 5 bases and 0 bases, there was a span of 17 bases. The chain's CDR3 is CASSGRTDHSSYEQYF. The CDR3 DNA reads TGTGCCAGCAGCGGTAGGACTGACCATAGCTCCTACGAGCAGTACTTC. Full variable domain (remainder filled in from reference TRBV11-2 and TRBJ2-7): EAGVAQSPRYKIIEKRQSVAFWCNPISGHATLYWYQQILGQGPKLLIQFQNNGVVDDSQLPKDRFSAERLKGVDSTLKIQPAKLEDSAVYLCASSGRTDHSSYEQYFGPGTRLTVT.

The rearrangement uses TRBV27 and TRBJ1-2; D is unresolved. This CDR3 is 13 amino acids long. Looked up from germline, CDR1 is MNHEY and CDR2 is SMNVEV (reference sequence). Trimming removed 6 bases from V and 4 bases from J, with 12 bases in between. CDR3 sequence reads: CASSRRVVYGYTF. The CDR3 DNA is TGTGCCAGCAGCCGGAGGGTAGTCTATGGCTACACCTTC.

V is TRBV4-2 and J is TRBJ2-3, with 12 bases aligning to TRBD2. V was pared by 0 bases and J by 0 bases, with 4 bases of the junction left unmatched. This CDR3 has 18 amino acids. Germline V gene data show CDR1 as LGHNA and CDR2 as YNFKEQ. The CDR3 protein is CASSQDSLAGGSTDTQYF. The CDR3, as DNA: TGTGCCAGCAGCCAAGATTCCCTAGCGGGGGGGAGCACAGATACGCAGTATTTT.

The CDR3 sequence: CASSQVGGGSNQPQHF. The CDR3 DNA reads as TGCGCCAGCAGCCAAGTTGGGGGAGGGAGCAATCAGCCCCAGCATTTT. This rearrangement joins TRBV4-1 to TRBJ1-5, with D maybe TRBD1 (5 bases). Germline V gene lookup returns CDR1 MGHRA and CDR2 YSYEKL. V lost 1 base and J 1 base, leaving 11 bases between the germline ends. The CDR3 totals 16 residues.

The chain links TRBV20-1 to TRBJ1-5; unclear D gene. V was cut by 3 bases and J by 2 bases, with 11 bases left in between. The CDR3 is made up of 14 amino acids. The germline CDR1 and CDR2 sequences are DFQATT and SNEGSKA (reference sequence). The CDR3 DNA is TGCAGTGCTAGCGGGAATAGGGGCAATCAGCCCCAGCATTTT. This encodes CSASGNRGNQPQHF.

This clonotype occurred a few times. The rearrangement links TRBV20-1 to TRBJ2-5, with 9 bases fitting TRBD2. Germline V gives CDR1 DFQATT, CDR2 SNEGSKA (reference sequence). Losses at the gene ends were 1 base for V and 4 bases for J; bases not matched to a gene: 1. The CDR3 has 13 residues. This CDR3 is CSARGGGGETQYF. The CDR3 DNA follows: TGCAGTGCTAGAGGCGGGGGGGGAGAGACCCAGTACTTC.

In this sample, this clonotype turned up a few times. CDR3 loop: CSVLGNRESPDTQYF. DNA for the CDR3: TGCAGCGTTTTGGGAAACAGGGAGAGCCCAGATACGCAGTATTTT. The chain has TRBV29-1 and TRBJ2-3, with D possibly TRBD1 on 6 matching bases. CDR3 length: 15 residues. Germline V gene sequence: CDR1 SQVTM, CDR2 ANQGSEA. V shed 5 bases and J shed 4 bases, with 19 bases lying between them.

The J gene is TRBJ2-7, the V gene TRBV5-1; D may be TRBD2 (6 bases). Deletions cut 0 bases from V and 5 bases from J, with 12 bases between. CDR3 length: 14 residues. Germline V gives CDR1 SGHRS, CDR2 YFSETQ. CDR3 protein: CASSLGGVRDEQYF. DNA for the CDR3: TGCGCCAGCAGCTTGGGCGGGGTTCGGGACGAGCAGTACTTC.

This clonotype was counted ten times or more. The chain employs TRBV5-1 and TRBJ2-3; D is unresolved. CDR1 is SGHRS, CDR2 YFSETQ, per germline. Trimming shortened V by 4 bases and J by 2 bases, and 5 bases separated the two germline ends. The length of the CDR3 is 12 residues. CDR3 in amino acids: CASSGATDTQYF. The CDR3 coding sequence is TGCGCCAGCAGCGGAGCCACAGATACGCAGTATTTT.

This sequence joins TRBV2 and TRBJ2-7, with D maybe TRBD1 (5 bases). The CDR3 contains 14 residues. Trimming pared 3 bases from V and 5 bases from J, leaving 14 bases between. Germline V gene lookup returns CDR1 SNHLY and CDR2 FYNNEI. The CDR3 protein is CASSEWTRSNEQYF. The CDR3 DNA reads TGTGCCAGCAGTGAGTGGACAAGGAGCAACGAGCAGTACTTC.